The clone carrying this T cell receptor (beta chain) has a handful of counts. These data come from a study of blood T cell repertoires in COVID-19. Germline V gene lookup returns CDR1 MDHEN and CDR2 SYDVKM. The CDR3 has 15 residues. V lost 6 bases, J lost 0 bases, and 11 bases lay in between. In the authors' methods: Estimated nucleated cell counts came from reference gene primer amplification. Clones were sequenced by immunoSEQ multiplex PCR, and TCRdb holds only the in-frame ones, with some missing. The DNA was the basis for D and trimming; V, J and clone size are from that table. The top ten clones hold roughly 20% of a sample with fewer than 85,000 clones, roughly four fifths of them seen once.

This receptor was obtained from a woman of 80 years or more with active or convalescent COVID-19. The specimen sequenced was peripheral blood. The genes are TRBV28 and TRBJ1-4, with D uncertain. The CDR3 sequence is CASSSPLATNEKLFF. CDR3 bases: TGTGCCAGCAGCTCGCCACTAGCAACTAATGAAAAACTGTTTTTT.